This TCR beta chain is from a study of T cells in Graves' hyperthyroidism and ophthalmopathy (dated by TCRdb to 2018 to 2020). About the full investigation: Peripheral blood was sampled at the time of initial diagnosis, prior to any treatment. In addition, the study compared T-cell repertoires in thyroid tissue and in blood from a handful of Graves' hyperthyroidism patients. After blood sampling, hyperthyroidism patients were treated with methimazole at a starting dose of 30 mg daily, and ophthalmopathy patients were treated with high-dose intravenous methylprednisolone. An independent validation cohort of around 19 hyperthyroidism patients and some 15 patients who later progressed to ophthalmopathy tested prospective prediction of ophthalmopathy. According to the paper, TCR Vbeta CDR3 sequencing was carried out on 120 to 150 peripheral blood samples, which came from 40 to 45 ophthalmopathy, approximately 78 hyperthyroidism and about 17 progressor patients. A discovery cohort of about 95 patients, 43 with Graves' ophthalmopathy and under 60 with stable Graves' hyperthyroidism, was used to find distinguishing TCR V-J signatures. The approximately 95 discovery patients were divided at random into training and test sets in a 7:3 ratio. Overall study results and their limits: No statistical method was used to set the sample size in advance, and investigators knew the group allocation. Ophthalmopathy was separated from stable hyperthyroidism by a 13 V-J signature model, with just over 85% sensitivity and about 84% specificity obtained in cross-validation and 80%/75% obtained in testing. Most expanded thyroid clonotypes (frequency above 0.001) were also found in blood, which suggests that blood repertoires may mirror thyroid immune responses. In validation, the model predicted progression to ophthalmopathy with 55% to 71% sensitivity and roughly 72% specificity, a median of approximately 6.5 months before onset.

TCR beta CDR3 regions were amplified from RNA transcripts. The first round of RT-PCR for the TCR CDR3 was performed with the HTBI primer set and the Qiagen OneStep RT-PCR kit. Libraries were constructed in a second round of multiplex PCR, after which size selection and purification were performed. Paired-end sequencing of the libraries was performed with 100 bp reads on an Illumina HiSeq2000. Concerning the study's data processing: Raw data were processed with SOAPnuke, discarding reads with adapters, uncalled bases, mean Phred below 15, or no exact constant-primer or identifier match. High-quality paired reads were merged using COPE v1.2.5, and each unique nucleotide sequence was defined as a clonotype. MiTCR v1.1 was used to align clonotypes to the IMGT TRBV, TRBD and TRBJ reference segments. Analysis was restricted to V-J combinations with a frequency above 0.0001, which covered roughly 99% of repertoires. A TCS score was defined as the ratio of F50 (clonal expansion) to E x V (chaos), with BLOSUM62-based TCRdist applied between CDR3 peptides within each V-J. Welch's t-statistics and random forest reduced 514 V-J features to 13, which were used in a naive Bayes classifier (R e1071). The similarity between thyroid and blood repertoires was quantified using the Morisita-Horn index. Using fastp at Q25 and MiXCR, TCRdb reprocessed the public reads and kept productive beta chains. CDR3 protein duplicates are merged, each entry listing the most common genes and DNA. TCRdb's processing, not the authors', yielded these V and J calls. The sample table contains 600,000 to 800,000 distinct CDR3 sequences; only one count was recorded for under 45% of them. Jointly, the top ten make up about a third of the sample.

This clonotype occurred many times. Its recognized antigen is unknown. Per-nucleotide qualities are absent, and no much larger clonotype sits a single base away. A patient counted as having stable Graves' hyperthyroidism if no progression to ophthalmopathy occurred over 18 months of follow-up. Hyperthyroidism patients were newly diagnosed, had a disease duration of under 2 months, and were aged 18 to 65 years. Exclusion was applied to patients with uncontrolled infections, other autoimmune diseases, pregnancy or lactation. Diagnoses were based on clinical symptoms, serum thyroxine and TRAb, thyroid ultrasound and orbital computed tomography. PBMCs were isolated from about 9.2 ml of fresh peripheral blood by Ficoll-Paque density gradient centrifugation. Trizol reagent was used to extract total RNA, and RNA quality was then checked on an Agilent 2100 Bioanalyzer. Taken from the germline V gene, the CDR1 and CDR2 loops are MGHRA and YSYEKL. The V and J ends are trimmed by 0 bases and 6 bases, leaving 9 bases between them. The CDR3 goes from the cysteine to the phenylalanine over 15 residues. This entry keeps only the CDR3 DNA: 45 bases, framed from base 1.

The sequence was obtained from a woman in her thirties or forties with Graves' hyperthyroidism. Sample: blood. The chain links TRBV4-1 with TRBJ1-6; no D gene call is confident. The CDR3 reads CASSQDWAVNSPLHF. Read as DNA, the sequence is TGCGCCAGCAGCCAAGATTGGGCAGTTAATTCACCCCTCCACTTT.